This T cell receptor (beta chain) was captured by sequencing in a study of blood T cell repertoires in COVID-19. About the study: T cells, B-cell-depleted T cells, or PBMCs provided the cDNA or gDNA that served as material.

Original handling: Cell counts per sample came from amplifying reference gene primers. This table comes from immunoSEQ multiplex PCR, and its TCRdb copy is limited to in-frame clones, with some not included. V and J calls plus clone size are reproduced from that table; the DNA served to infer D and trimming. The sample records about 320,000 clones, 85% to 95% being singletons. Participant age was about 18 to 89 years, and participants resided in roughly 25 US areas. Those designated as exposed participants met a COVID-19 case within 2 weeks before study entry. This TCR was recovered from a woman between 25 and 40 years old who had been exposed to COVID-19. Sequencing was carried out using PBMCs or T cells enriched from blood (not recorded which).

In nucleotides, the CDR3 is TGTGCCAGCTCTAGTTGGGAGACCCAGTACTTC. Translating gives CASSSWETQYF. This chain links TRBV2 with TRBJ2-5, with D unresolved. Trimming cost V 8 bases and J 5 bases, with 9 bases left between them. Per the germline V gene, CDR1 is SNHLY and CDR2 is FYNNEI. This CDR3 has 11 residues.